This is a list of T cell receptor beta chains from one sample in a study of Ad26.COV2.S vaccination and SARS-CoV-2 variants. Produced via immunoSEQ multiplex PCR; TCRdb's table is partial and in-frame only. Of more than 120,000 clones in the sample, 70% to 90% were seen once. Source: peripheral blood, taken after recovery from COVID-19. Receptors originate from a human donor who had recovered from COVID-19. Each CDR3 is given with its conserved first and last residue. Where a row states a size, it is once, few, many or the class of an expanded clone; other rows omit it.

V,size,CDR3
TRBV5-1,.,CASSLMTESYEQYF
TRBV6-6,once,CASRDGSPTNGYTF
TRBV6-2/TRBV6-3,.,CASSSRGNTEAFF
TRBV6-2/TRBV6-3,.,CASSPGDINTGELFF
TRBV10-3,.,CAISQSTGNSYEQYF
TRBV6-4,.,CASISPLNMEGYTF
TRBV7-9,once,CASSDWVLWTEAFF
TRBV5-4,once,CASSLGVFEKLFF
TRBV27,once,CASSLYGSEKLFF
TRBV7-9,.,CASSFLTGDRGPYEQYF
TRBV4-2,.,CASSQGQGGSYEQYF
TRBV6-5,.,CASSYRPTGYRNEQFF
TRBV7-9,.,CASSYPGGANEKLFF
TRBV27,.,CASSFQPYPGSYNEQFF
TRBV6-5,.,CASSLPEGMETQYF
TRBV28,.,CASSLTAGEGNQPQHF
TRBV5-1,.,CASAPETVQETQYF
TRBV4-3,.,CASSQGLASETQYF
TRBV10-1,.,CASSDPNTEAFF
TRBV6-5,.,CASSYSTGQFMDEQFF
TRBV4-3,.,CASSRVRTGEGEKLFF
TRBV2,.,CASTRFRQSNQPQHF
TRBV29-1,.,CSVATAQGELFF